This T cell receptor beta chain was profiled in a study of control samples from healthy donors and cancer patients (dated by TCRdb to the early 2020s). Reading from cysteine to phenylalanine, the CDR3 counts 13 amino acids. CDR3 DNA only is kept here, 39 bases in frame from base 1. The germline V gene (reference sequence) sets CDR1 to LGHDT and CDR2 to YNNKEL. Cut back by 3 bases and 7 bases, the V and J ends lie 12 bases apart. Libraries were constructed by the immunoSEQ multiplex PCR assay. What TCRdb holds here is the immuneACCESS table cut down to in-frame rearrangements. Part of the clones is not present; checked against another copy, under half of the missing clones reflect an unresolved V gene, and the others are unexplained. Across this sample there are about 100,000 clones, with roughly 84% seen only once. Over 15% of the sample lies in the top ten. With respect to this clone: Its antigen remains unidentified. No base-level quality is on record; no much larger clone is a single base apart.

The sample consisted of blood. Here the chain combines TRBV3-1 (or the pseudogene TRBV3-2) and TRBJ2-5; no D gene can be assigned with confidence. The clonotype was recovered from a woman in her 50s in good health. In nucleotides, the sequence is TGTGCCAGCAGCCACTCCCTTTTGGGGACCCAGTACTTC. Its protein product is CASSHSLLGTQYF.